The 23 T cell receptor beta chains in this list originate from one sample, sequenced in a study of T cell changes during pregnancy in multiple sclerosis. Sequencing used immunoSEQ multiplex PCR; TCRdb keeps in-frame clones, though not all of them. The sample contains about 68,000 clones, about 90% of which appear only once. The specimen comprised peripheral blood, sampled in the second trimester of pregnancy. These receptors all come from a female donor with multiple sclerosis, enrolled in a pregnancy study.

The rearrangement uses TRBV7-2 and TRBJ1-2; no reliable D call. CDR1 and CDR2 (germline): SGHTA, FQGNSA. The CDR3 totals 13 residues. Trimming cost V 5 bases and J 6 bases, with 13 bases left between them. This CDR3 is CASSPLGRDGYTF. The CDR3 DNA reads TGTGCCAGCAGCCCCTTGGGCAGAGATGGCTACACCTTC. The full variable domain, rest sourced from reference TRBV7-2 and TRBJ1-2, is GAGVSQSPSNKVTEKGKDVELRCDPISGHTALYWYRQSLGQGLEFLIYFQGNSAPDKSGLPSDRFSAERTGGSVSTLTIQRTQQEDSAVYLCASSPLGRDGYTFGSGTRLTVV.

The V and J genes are TRBV19 and TRBJ1-5, with 8 bases matching TRBD1. Germline CDR1 is LNHDA and CDR2 is SQIVND (reference sequence). V dropped 1 base and J dropped 6; count of bases not matched to a gene: 17. The CDR3 contains 19 residues. In DNA form, the CDR3 reads TGTGCCAGTAGTATAGGGCGGGGACAGGCGGCAAACAGGGGTCAGCCCCAGCATTTT. This translates into CASSIGRGQAANRGQPQHF.

This chain links TRBV19 with TRBJ1-4; the D is unclear. V lost 6 bases to trimming and J lost 7 bases, with 6 bases between them. From germline, CDR1 is LNHDA and CDR2 SQIVND (reference sequence). The CDR3 consists of 11 residues. The CDR3 sequence: CASSGSEKLFF. The CDR3, as DNA: TGTGCCAGTAGCGGGAGTGAAAAACTGTTTTTT.

This chain connects TRBV9 to TRBJ1-2, with 9 positions matching TRBD1. The CDR3 is 19 amino acids. CDR1 is SGDLS and CDR2 is YYNGEE in the germline V gene. Unmatched junction bases numbered 14, after V lost 0 bases and J lost 2 bases. CDR3 coding DNA: TGTGCCAGCAGCGTAGGACCGTTGAGTGGGGACAGGGACAACTATGGCTACACCTTC. Its translation: CASSVGPLSGDRDNYGYTF.

The rearrangement joins TRBV7-2 to TRBJ2-3; tentative D call: TRBD1 (5 bases). Trimming cost V 7 bases and J 0 bases, with 14 bases left between them. Germline V gene sequence: CDR1 SGHTA, CDR2 FQGNSA. This CDR3 has 15 amino acids. CDR3 sequence: CASTLRAGSTDTQYF. CDR3 bases: TGTGCCAGCACCCTTAGGGCAGGGAGCACAGATACGCAGTATTTT.

The chain carries TRBV7-8 and TRBJ1-5; 7 bases are a match to TRBD1. Germline CDR1 and CDR2: SGHVS and FQNEAQ. V trimming: 3 bases; J trimming: 6 bases; junction bases outside the gene matches: 5. The CDR3 has 14 residues. CDR3: CASSFRQGGQPQHF. In DNA, the CDR3 is TGTGCCAGCAGCTTCCGACAGGGTGGTCAGCCCCAGCATTTT.

The rearrangement joins TRBV4-3 to TRBJ2-2; 12 nucleotides agree with TRBD2. Germline values: CDR1 LGHNA, CDR2 YSLEER. J was trimmed by 4 bases and V by 2 bases; bases with no gene match: 5. This CDR3 region has 17 residues. The CDR3 nucleotides are TGCGCCAGCAGCCAACTCGGGACTAGCGGGTCCACCGGGGAGCTGTTTTTT. This codes for CASSQLGTSGSTGELFF.

The chain carries TRBV11-2 and TRBJ2-1, with 7 nucleotides matching TRBD2. The junction had 7 bases not matched to a gene; V was cut back by 5 bases and J by 0 bases. This CDR3 contains 16 residues. Germline-derived CDR1 and CDR2 are SGHAT and FQNNGV. CDR3 DNA: TGTGCCAGCAGCCCGACCGGGGGGACCTCCTACAATGAGCAGTTCTTC. This encodes CASSPTGGTSYNEQFF.

V and J are TRBV7-9 and TRBJ2-7; 7 bases agree with TRBD2. V trimming: 1 base; J trimming: 0 bases; junction bases outside the gene matches: 3. Germline V gene sequence: CDR1 SEHNR, CDR2 FQNEAQ (reference sequence). The CDR3 has 15 residues. The DNA of the CDR3 is TGTGCCAGCAGCTTAGGTGGCGGGAGCTCCTACGAGCAGTACTTC. It is translated as CASSLGGGSSYEQYF. Looking up the rest from reference TRBV7-9 and TRBJ2-7 gives the full variable domain: DTGVSQNPRHKITKRGQNVTFRCDPISEHNRLYWYRQTLGQGPEFLTYFQNEAQLEKSRLLSDRFSAERPKGSFSTLEIQRTEQGDSAMYLCASSLGGGSSYEQYFGPGTRLTVT.

The chain carries TRBV9 and TRBJ1-5; D gene unclear. Germline lookup yields CDR1 SGDLS and CDR2 YYNGEE. The V and J ends lost 4 bases and 3 bases respectively, with 11 bases between them. This CDR3 is built from 14 residues. For the CDR3, the DNA is TGTGCCAGCAGCCCTCACTCTTCCAATCAGCCCCAGCATTTT. The encoded protein is CASSPHSSNQPQHF.

V is TRBV12-5 and J is TRBJ2-3; 8 positions agree with TRBD2. Germline CDR1 reads LGHNT; CDR2 reads FRNRAP. The junction had 7 bases not matched to a gene; V was cut back by 6 bases and J by 5 bases. The CDR3 totals 14 residues. The CDR3 loop is CASGLGLDGDTQYF. In DNA, the CDR3 is TGTGCTAGTGGCCTGGGACTAGACGGAGATACGCAGTATTTT.

V and J are TRBV30 and TRBJ1-2; tentatively, D is TRBD1 (5 bases). V shed 0 bases and J shed 4 bases, with 12 bases lying between them. Germline values: CDR1 GTSNPN, CDR2 SVGIG (reference sequence). The CDR3 totals 14 residues. The CDR3 sequence is CAWSVLGAVYGYTF. Written as DNA, the CDR3 is TGTGCCTGGAGTGTACTTGGGGCCGTCTATGGCTACACCTTC.

V gene TRBV27 combines with J gene TRBJ1-6; maybe TRBD1 (6 bases). Germline values: CDR1 MNHEY, CDR2 SMNVEV (reference sequence). Trimming pared 6 bases from V and 6 bases from J, leaving 9 bases between. The CDR3 is 13 residues long. This CDR3 reads CASRTRGNSPLHF. Written as DNA, the CDR3 is TGTGCCAGCAGAACCAGGGGTAATTCACCCCTCCACTTT.

The genes are TRBV6-4 and TRBJ2-3, with D possibly being TRBD1 (6 bases). The CDR3 totals 14 residues. The germline V gene has CDR1 MRHNA and CDR2 SNTAGT. With 3 bases removed from V and 1 base from J, the gap between germline ends came to 8 bases. This chain's CDR3 is CASSEQGGTDTQYF. The CDR3 DNA is TGTGCCAGCAGTGAACAGGGAGGCACAGATACGCAGTATTTT.

The CDR3 here is CASALGQTYEQYF. The CDR3 DNA is TGTGCTAGTGCCCTCGGACAGACCTACGAGCAGTACTTC. The chain combines TRBV12-5 with TRBJ2-7, with D perhaps matching TRBD1 (6 bases). CDR3 length: 13 residues. The germline V gene has CDR1 LGHNT and CDR2 FRNRAP. V was cut by 7 bases and J by 2 bases, with 12 bases left in between.

The chain recombines TRBV7-2 with TRBJ2-5, with D tentatively TRBD2 (6 bases). Trimming cost V 1 base and J 5 bases, with 14 bases left between them. The germline CDR1 and CDR2 sequences are SGHTA and FQGNSA. This CDR3 is 15 amino acids long. The CDR3 coding sequence is TGTGCCAGCAGCTTAGAACTAACTAGCAGGGAGACCCAGTACTTC. Translating it yields CASSLELTSRETQYF.

The V gene is TRBV11-2, the J gene TRBJ1-6; maybe TRBD1 (6 bases). V was pared by 3 bases and J by 8 bases, with 8 bases between. Germline assignment: CDR1 SGHAT and CDR2 FQNNGV. This CDR3 region has 13 residues. The CDR3 loop is CASSLNRDSPLHF. The CDR3 coding sequence is TGTGCCAGCAGCTTGAACAGGGATTCACCCCTCCACTTT.

The V call is TRBV7-9, the J call TRBJ2-1, with D possibly being TRBD1 (5 bases). The CDR3 spans 15 residues. The V and J ends lost 4 bases and 3 bases respectively, with 13 bases between them. Germline V gene sequence: CDR1 SEHNR, CDR2 FQNEAQ (reference sequence). CDR3 amino acids: CASSSIPQGYNEQFF. CDR3 sequence (DNA): TGTGCCAGCAGCTCGATACCCCAGGGCTACAATGAGCAGTTCTTC.

The gene calls are TRBV6-4 and TRBJ1-5; 10 positions agree with TRBD1. This CDR3 is built from 15 residues. In germline, CDR1 is MRHNA, CDR2 SNTAGT. V was clipped by 6 bases and J by 5 bases; unmatched bases: 7. The CDR3, as DNA: TGTGCCAGCAGCGCTGACGGACAGGGGGATCAGCCCCAGCATTTT. Translation: CASSADGQGDQPQHF.

The chain combines TRBV7-3 with TRBJ2-3; the match to TRBD2 covers 8 bases. V shed 5 bases, J shed 6 bases, and the junction held 7 bases outside the gene matches. CDR1 and CDR2 (germline): SGHTA, FQGTGA. The CDR3 is made up of 14 amino acids. DNA of the CDR3: TGTGCCAGCAGCCCCGGACTAGCCTGGGATACGCAGTATTTT. Translation gives CASSPGLAWDTQYF.

The rearrangement joins TRBV5-1 to TRBJ1-4; a possible D gene is TRBD1 (6 bases). V gave up 3 bases and J gave up 7 bases, with 13 bases separating them. Germline CDR1 is SGHRS and CDR2 is YFSETQ. The CDR3 spans 14 residues. The CDR3 sequence is CASSSQGGAEKLFF. CDR3 DNA sequence: TGCGCCAGCAGCTCACAGGGAGGGGCTGAAAAACTGTTTTTT.

The chain couples TRBV5-4 to TRBJ1-6; D unclear. CDR3 length: 11 amino acids. From germline, CDR1 is SGHNT and CDR2 YYREEE (reference sequence). With 0 bases removed from V and 14 bases from J, the gap between germline ends came to 6 bases. CDR3 protein: CASSLAGALHF. CDR3 sequence (DNA): TGTGCCAGCAGCTTGGCCGGGGCCCTCCACTTT.

This clone was found a few times. The V and J genes are TRBV4-3 and TRBJ1-2; TRBD1 agrees at 11 bases. Germline V gene data show CDR1 as LGHNA and CDR2 as YSLEER. The CDR3 runs 16 residues. The V gene end was trimmed by 2 bases and the J gene end by 8 bases; junction bases not matched to a gene: 10. CDR3 amino acids: CASSQWTGGFVRGYTF. Here the CDR3 DNA reads TGCGCCAGCAGCCAATGGACAGGGGGCTTCGTTCGAGGCTACACCTTC.